Below, 13 T cell receptor beta chains from the same sample are listed, as sequenced in a study of CD8+ T cells in alopecia areata. Extracted RNA was reverse transcribed into cDNA, the sequencing template. Data came from immunoSEQ multiplex PCR; TCRdb stores just in-frame clones and leaves some out. The table shows about 150,000 clones, with about 50% occurring only once. The sequenced sample was CD8+ T cells sorted from blood, obtained at week 0. These receptors all stem from a human donor with alopecia areata.

This clone was seen a few times. The chain joins TRBV5-1 to TRBJ1-1; 10 nucleotides align to TRBD1. Germline CDR1 and CDR2: SGHRS and YFSETQ. With 3 bases clipped from V and 3 bases from J, the junction kept 2 bases outside the gene matches. This CDR3 has 14 residues. Here the CDR3 reads CASSSGQGDTEAFF. The CDR3 bases are TGCGCCAGCAGCTCCGGACAGGGGGACACTGAAGCTTTCTTT.

The chain uses TRBV13 and TRBJ2-3; D not resolved. The CDR3 is 15 amino acids. V was pared by 3 bases and J by 2 bases, with 12 bases between. Germline V CDR1 and CDR2: PRHDT, FYEKMQ (reference sequence). The CDR3 is CASSFRTENTDTQYF. CDR3 nucleotide sequence: TGTGCCAGCAGCTTCCGGACGGAAAACACAGATACGCAGTATTTT.

The chain uses TRBV5-6 and TRBJ2-1; D is uncertain. The CDR3 runs 12 residues. V was trimmed by 4 bases and J by 8 bases, leaving 10 bases between them. CDR1 is SGHDT and CDR2 is YYEEEE in the germline V gene. CDR3 sequence (DNA): TGTGCCAGCAGCCCAGGACGTGATGAGCAGTTCTTC. Encoded protein: CASSPGRDEQFF.

This sequence joins TRBV7-9 and TRBJ1-4; 8 bases line up with TRBD1. Germline V gives CDR1 SEHNR, CDR2 FQNEAQ (reference sequence). J lost 4 bases, V lost 5 bases, and 9 bases had no gene match. CDR3 size: 16 residues. CDR3 amino acids: CASSLREQGVNEKLFF. CDR3 coding DNA: TGTGCCAGCAGCCTCAGAGAACAGGGGGTTAATGAAAAACTGTTTTTT.

The rearrangement links TRBV12-5 to TRBJ1-2, with 8 bases identical to TRBD1. After removal of 0 bases from V and 6 bases from J, the junction contained 6 bases not matched to a gene. This CDR3 is built from 15 residues. The germline V gene encodes CDR1 LGHNT and CDR2 FRNRAP. DNA for the CDR3: TGTGCTAGTGGTTTGGTATCGGACAGGGTGAATGGCTACACCTTC. Protein product: CASGLVSDRVNGYTF.

V usage is TRBV2 and J usage is TRBJ2-3; a weak D match, TRBD1 (6 bases). This CDR3 has 12 amino acids. Trimming took off 1 base at V and 14 bases at J, with 13 bases between the two ends. Germline-derived CDR1 and CDR2 are SNHLY and FYNNEI. The CDR3 loop reads CASSEGDKTWYF. Written as DNA, the CDR3 is TGTGCCAGCAGTGAAGGGGACAAAACATGGTATTTT.

The V gene is TRBV5-1, the J gene TRBJ2-7; tentatively, D is TRBD2 (5 bases). V lost 0 bases and J 6 bases, leaving 13 bases between the germline ends. CDR1 SGHRS and CDR2 YFSETQ come from the germline V gene. The CDR3 runs 14 residues. CDR3 coding DNA: TGCGCCAGCAGCTTGGGGTTGGCTAGCCGCGAGCAGTACTTC. Translating gives CASSLGLASREQYF.

On this clone itself: At the DNA level, this CDR3 is encoded by other sequences in the same sample as well. The J gene is TRBJ1-1, the V gene TRBV30; D may be TRBD1 (5 bases). Looked up from germline, CDR1 is GTSNPN and CDR2 is SVGIG (reference sequence). V was cut by 0 bases and J by 4 bases, with 9 bases left in between. The CDR3 loop spans 13 amino acids. CDR3 sequence: CAWSVGDRTEAFF. The CDR3 coding sequence is TGTGCCTGGAGTGTAGGGGACCGCACTGAAGCTTTCTTT.

The chain joins TRBV30 to TRBJ2-5, with D uncertain. The CDR3 is 13 residues long. In germline, CDR1 is GTSNPN, CDR2 SVGIG (reference sequence). Trimming shortened V by 3 bases and J by 1 base, and 9 bases separated the two germline ends. The CDR3 spells CAWRPAGQETQYF. CDR3 bases: TGTGCCTGGAGGCCGGCTGGCCAAGAGACCCAGTACTTC.

This chain links TRBV4-3 with TRBJ1-6; D gene unclear. Trimming removed 0 bases at V and 0 bases at J, with 12 bases between. This CDR3 has 18 amino acids. Germline CDR1 and CDR2: LGHNA and YSLEER. DNA of the CDR3: TGCGCCAGCAGCCAAGATTGGAAGTCGAGCTCCTATAATTCACCCCTCCACTTT. It is translated as CASSQDWKSSSYNSPLHF.

This clone has a handful of counts. J is TRBJ2-6 and V is TRBV6-4; D is possibly TRBD1 (6 bases). The germline V and J ends were trimmed by 2 bases and 0 bases, with 14 bases remaining between them. Germline-derived CDR1 and CDR2 are MRHNA and SNTAGT. This CDR3 has 18 amino acids. The CDR3 DNA reads TGTGCCAGCAGTGACGGTAGTCAGGGGACCTCTGGGGCCAACGTCCTGACTTTC. It yields the protein CASSDGSQGTSGANVLTF.

The V and J genes are TRBV30 and TRBJ2-7, with D hard to call. CDR3 size: 14 residues. The V end lost 3 bases, the J end lost 4 bases, and 16 bases lay between the germline ends. The germline V gene has CDR1 GTSNPN and CDR2 SVGIG (reference sequence). CDR3 loop: CAWRDTAQSYEQYF. The DNA of the CDR3 is TGTGCCTGGAGGGATACCGCACAGAGTTACGAGCAGTACTTC.

V and J are TRBV2 and TRBJ2-5; the D gene could be TRBD1 or TRBD2 (6 bases each). With 7 bases removed from V and 6 bases from J, the gap between germline ends came to 15 bases. The CDR3 is made up of 13 amino acids. Germline V CDR1 and CDR2: SNHLY, FYNNEI. The CDR3 is CASMRGTEKTQYF. In DNA form, the CDR3 reads TGTGCCAGCATGAGGGGGACTGAGAAGACCCAGTACTTC.